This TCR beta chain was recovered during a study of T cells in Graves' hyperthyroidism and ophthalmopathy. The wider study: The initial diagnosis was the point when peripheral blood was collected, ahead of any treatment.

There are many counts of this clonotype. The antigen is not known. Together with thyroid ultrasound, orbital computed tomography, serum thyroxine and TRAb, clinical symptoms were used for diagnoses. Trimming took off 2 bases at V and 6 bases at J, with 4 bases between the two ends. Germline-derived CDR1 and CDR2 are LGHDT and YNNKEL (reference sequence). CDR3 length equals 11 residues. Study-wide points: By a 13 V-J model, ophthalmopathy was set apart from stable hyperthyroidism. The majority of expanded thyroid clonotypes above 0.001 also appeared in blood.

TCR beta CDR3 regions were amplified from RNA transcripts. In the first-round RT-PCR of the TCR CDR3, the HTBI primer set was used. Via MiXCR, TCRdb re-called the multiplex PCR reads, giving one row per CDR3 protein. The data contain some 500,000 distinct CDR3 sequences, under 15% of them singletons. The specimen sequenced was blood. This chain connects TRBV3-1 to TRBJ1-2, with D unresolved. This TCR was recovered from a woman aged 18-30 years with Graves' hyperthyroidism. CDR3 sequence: CASSQFNGYTF. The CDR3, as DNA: TGTGCCAGCAGCCAATTCAATGGCTACACCTTC.